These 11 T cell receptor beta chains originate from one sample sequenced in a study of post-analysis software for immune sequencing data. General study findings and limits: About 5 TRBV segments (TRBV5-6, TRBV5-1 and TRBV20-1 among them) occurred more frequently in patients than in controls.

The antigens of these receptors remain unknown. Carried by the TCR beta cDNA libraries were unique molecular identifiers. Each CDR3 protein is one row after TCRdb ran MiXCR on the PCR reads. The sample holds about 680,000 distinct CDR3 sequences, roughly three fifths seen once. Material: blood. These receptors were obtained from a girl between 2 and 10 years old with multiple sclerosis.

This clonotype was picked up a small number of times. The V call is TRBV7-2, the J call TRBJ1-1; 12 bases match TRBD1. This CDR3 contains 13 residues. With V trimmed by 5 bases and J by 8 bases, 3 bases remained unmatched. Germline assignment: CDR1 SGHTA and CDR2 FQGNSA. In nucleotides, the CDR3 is TGTGCCAGCAGCCGAGGGACAGGGGGCGAAGCTTTCTTT. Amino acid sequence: CASSRGTGGEAFF.

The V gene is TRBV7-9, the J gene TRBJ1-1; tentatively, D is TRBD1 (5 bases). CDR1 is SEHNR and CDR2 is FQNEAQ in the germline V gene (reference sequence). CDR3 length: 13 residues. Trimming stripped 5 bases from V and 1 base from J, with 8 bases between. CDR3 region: CASSAQGNTEAFF. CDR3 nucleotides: TGTGCCAGCAGCGCGCAGGGGAACACTGAAGCTTTCTTT.

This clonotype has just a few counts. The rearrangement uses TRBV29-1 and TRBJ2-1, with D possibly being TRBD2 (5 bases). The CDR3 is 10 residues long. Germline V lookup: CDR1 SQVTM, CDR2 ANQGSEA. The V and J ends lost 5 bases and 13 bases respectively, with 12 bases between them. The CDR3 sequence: CSVREETQFF. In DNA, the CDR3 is TGCAGCGTTCGGGAAGAGACCCAGTTCTTC.

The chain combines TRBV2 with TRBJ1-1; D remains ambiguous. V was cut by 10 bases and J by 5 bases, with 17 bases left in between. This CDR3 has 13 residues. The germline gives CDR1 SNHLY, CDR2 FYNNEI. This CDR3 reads CANSKVLGTEAFF. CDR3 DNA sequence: TGTGCCAACAGCAAGGTTTTAGGGACTGAAGCTTTCTTT.

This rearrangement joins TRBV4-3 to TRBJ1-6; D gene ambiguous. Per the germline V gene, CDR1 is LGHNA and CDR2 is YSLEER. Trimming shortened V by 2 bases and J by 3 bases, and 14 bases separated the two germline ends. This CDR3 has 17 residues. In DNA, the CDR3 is TGCGCCAGCAGCCAACGAGCTCTTGGAAGCTATAATTCACCCCTCCACTTT. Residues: CASSQRALGSYNSPLHF.

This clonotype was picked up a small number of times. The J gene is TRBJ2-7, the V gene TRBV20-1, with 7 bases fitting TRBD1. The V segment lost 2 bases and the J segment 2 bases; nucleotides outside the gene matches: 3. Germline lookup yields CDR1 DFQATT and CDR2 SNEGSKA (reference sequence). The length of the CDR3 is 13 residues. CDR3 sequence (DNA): TGCAGTGCTAGAACAGGGGAGCCCTACGAGCAGTACTTC. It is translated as CSARTGEPYEQYF.

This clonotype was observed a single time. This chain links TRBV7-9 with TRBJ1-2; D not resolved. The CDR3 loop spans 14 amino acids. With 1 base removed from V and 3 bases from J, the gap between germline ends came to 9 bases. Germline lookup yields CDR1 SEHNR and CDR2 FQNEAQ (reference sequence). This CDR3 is CASSLDQSYYGYTF. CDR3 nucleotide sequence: TGTGCCAGCAGCTTAGACCAGAGCTACTATGGCTACACCTTC.

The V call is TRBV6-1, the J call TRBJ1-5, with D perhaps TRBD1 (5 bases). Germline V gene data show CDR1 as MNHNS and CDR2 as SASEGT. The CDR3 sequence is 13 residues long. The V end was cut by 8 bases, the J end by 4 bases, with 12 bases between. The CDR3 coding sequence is TGTGCCAGCGCCTACCGGGGGAATCAGCCCCAGCATTTT. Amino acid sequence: CASAYRGNQPQHF.

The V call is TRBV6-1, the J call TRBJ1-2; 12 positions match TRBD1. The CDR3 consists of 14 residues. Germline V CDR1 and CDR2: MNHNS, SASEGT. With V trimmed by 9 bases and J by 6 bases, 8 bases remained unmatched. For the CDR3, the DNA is TGTGCCAGTCCCTCCGGGACAGGGGGCAATGGCTACACCTTC. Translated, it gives CASPSGTGGNGYTF.

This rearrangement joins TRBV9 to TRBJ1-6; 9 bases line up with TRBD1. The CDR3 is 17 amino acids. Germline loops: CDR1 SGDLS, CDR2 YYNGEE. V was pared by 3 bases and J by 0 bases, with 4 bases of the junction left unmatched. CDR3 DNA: TGTGCCAGCAGCGAGGGACAGGGAGGCTCCTATAATTCACCCCTCCACTTT. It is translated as CASSEGQGGSYNSPLHF.

CDR3 region: CASSLGTGGMDEQFF. CDR3 bases: TGCGCCAGCAGCTTGGGTACAGGGGGCATGGATGAGCAGTTCTTC. J is TRBJ2-1 and V is TRBV5-1, with TRBD1 matching over 9 bases. CDR1 is SGHRS, CDR2 YFSETQ, per germline. Trimming cost V 0 bases and J 8 bases; bases outside gene matches: 6. CDR3 size: 15 residues.